This T cell receptor (beta chain) was recorded in a study of T cell changes during pregnancy in multiple sclerosis. This table comes from immunoSEQ multiplex PCR, and its TCRdb copy is limited to in-frame clones, with some not included. The profile shows nearly 110,000 clones, about nine tenths of them singletons. V trimming: 4 bases; J trimming: 4 bases; junction bases outside the gene matches: 6. This CDR3 contains 15 residues. The V gene's germline CDR1 is SGHTA and CDR2 FQGNSA. Sequences were derived from peripheral blood, sampled in the third trimester of pregnancy. The chain joins TRBV7-2 to TRBJ1-2; 10 nucleotides align to TRBD1. The receptor was isolated from a female donor in good health, enrolled as a control in a pregnancy study. CDR3 sequence reads: CASSSGTGALYGYTF. The DNA for the CDR3 is TGTGCCAGCAGCTCCGGGACAGGGGCCCTCTATGGCTACACCTTC.